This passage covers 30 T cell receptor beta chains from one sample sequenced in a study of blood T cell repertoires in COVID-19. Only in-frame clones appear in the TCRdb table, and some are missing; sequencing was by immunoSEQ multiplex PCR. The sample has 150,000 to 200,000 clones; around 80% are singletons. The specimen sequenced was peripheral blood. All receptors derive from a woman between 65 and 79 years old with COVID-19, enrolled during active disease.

This CDR3 is CASSRTQGGVGYGYTF. The DNA for the CDR3 is TGCGCCAGCAGCCGGACCCAGGGGGGCGTCGGGTATGGCTACACCTTC. The chain carries TRBV5-1 and TRBJ1-2; 7 bases match TRBD1. Losses at the gene ends were 4 bases for V and 5 bases for J; bases not matched to a gene: 14. The CDR3 runs 16 residues. Looked up from germline, CDR1 is SGHRS and CDR2 is YFSETQ.

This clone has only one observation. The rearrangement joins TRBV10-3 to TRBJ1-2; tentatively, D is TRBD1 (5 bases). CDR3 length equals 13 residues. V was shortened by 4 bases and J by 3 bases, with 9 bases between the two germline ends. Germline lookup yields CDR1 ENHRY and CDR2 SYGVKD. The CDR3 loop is CAISGRGHYGYTF. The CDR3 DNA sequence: TGTGCCATCAGTGGTAGGGGCCACTATGGCTACACCTTC.

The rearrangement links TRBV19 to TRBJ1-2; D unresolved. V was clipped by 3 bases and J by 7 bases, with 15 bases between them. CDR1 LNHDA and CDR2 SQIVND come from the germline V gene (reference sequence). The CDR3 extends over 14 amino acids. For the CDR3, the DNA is TGTGCCAGTAGTATGGGGAGCCGATATTTTGGCTACACCTTC. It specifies CASSMGSRYFGYTF.

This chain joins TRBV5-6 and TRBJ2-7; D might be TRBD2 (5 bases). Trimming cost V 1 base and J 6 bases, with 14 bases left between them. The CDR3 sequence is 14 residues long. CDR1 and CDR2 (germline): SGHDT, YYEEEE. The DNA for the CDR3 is TGTGCCAGCAGCTTGTTCGGGAAGGAGGTCGAGCAGTACTTC. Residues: CASSLFGKEVEQYF.

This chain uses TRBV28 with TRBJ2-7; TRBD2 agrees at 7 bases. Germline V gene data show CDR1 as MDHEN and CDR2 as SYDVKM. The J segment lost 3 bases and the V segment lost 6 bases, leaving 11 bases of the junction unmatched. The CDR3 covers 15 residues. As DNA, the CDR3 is TGTGCCAGCAGGCCCGGGACTACGACCTTCTACGAGCAGTACGTC. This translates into CASRPGTTTFYEQYV.

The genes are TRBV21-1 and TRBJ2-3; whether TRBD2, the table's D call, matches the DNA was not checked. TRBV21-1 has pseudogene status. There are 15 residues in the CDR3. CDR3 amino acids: CASTSGSGSTDTQYF. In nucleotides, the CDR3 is TGTGCCAGCACCTCCGGGTCCGGTTCCACAGATACGCAGTATTTT.

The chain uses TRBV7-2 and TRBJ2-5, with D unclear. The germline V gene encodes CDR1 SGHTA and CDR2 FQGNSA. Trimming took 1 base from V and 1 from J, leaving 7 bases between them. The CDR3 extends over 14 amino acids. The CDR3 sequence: CASSLGQFQETQYF. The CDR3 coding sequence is TGTGCCAGCAGCTTAGGGCAGTTCCAAGAGACCCAGTACTTC.

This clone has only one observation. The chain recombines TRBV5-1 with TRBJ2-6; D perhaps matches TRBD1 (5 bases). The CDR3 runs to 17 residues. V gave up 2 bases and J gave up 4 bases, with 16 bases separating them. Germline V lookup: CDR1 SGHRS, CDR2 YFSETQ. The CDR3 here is CASSFIGVGPGANVLTF. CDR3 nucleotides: TGCGCCAGCAGCTTTATAGGAGTGGGGCCCGGGGCCAACGTCCTGACTTTC.

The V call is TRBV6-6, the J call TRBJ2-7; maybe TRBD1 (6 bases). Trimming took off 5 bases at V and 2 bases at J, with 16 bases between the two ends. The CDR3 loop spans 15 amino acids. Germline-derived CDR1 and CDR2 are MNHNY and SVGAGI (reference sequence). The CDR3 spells CASSPTDRITYEQYF. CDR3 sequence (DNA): TGTGCCAGCAGTCCCACCGACAGGATTACCTACGAGCAGTACTTC.

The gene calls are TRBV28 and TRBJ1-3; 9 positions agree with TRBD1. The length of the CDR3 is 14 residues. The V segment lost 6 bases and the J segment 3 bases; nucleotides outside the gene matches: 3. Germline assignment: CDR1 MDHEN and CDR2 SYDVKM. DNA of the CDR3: TGTGCCAGCAGACGGACAGGGGATGGAAACACCATATATTTT. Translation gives CASRRTGDGNTIYF.

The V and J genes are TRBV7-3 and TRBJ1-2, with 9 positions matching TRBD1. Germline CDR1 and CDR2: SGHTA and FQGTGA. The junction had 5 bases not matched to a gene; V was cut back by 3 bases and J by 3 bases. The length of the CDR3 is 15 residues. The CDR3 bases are TGTGCCAGCAGCTTGACAGGGGGTCCGGACTATGGCTACACCTTC. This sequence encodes CASSLTGGPDYGYTF.

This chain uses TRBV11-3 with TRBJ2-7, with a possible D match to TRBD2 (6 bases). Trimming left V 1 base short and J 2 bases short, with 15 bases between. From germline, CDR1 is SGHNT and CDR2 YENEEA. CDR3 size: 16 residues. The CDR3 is CASSLAGTPHTYEQYV. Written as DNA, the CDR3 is TGTGCCAGCAGCTTAGCCGGGACTCCACATACCTACGAGCAGTACGTC.

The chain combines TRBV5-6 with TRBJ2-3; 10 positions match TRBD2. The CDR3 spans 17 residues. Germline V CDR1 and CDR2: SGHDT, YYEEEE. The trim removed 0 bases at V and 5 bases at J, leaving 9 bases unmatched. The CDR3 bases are TGTGCCAGCAGCTTGGCCGGAGCGGGAGGGCCGGGAGATACGCAGTATTTT. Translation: CASSLAGAGGPGDTQYF. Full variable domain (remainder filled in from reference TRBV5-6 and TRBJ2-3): DAGVTQSPTHLIKTRGQQVTLRCSPKSGHDTVSWYQQALGQGPQFIFQYYEEEERQRGNFPDRFSGHQFPNYSSELNVNALLLGDSALYLCASSLAGAGGPGDTQYFGPGTRLTVL.

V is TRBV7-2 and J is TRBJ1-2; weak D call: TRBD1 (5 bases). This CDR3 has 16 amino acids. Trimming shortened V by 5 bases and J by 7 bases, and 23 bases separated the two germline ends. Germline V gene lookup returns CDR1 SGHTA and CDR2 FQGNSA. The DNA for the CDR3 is TGTGCCAGCAGCCCCGGCGGGGCGGGGTCCCAGTTTGGCTACACCTTC. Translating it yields CASSPGGAGSQFGYTF.

In DNA, the CDR3 is TGTGCCAGCAGTCCCGGACTGACCTATGGCTACACCTTC. It encodes CASSPGLTYGYTF. V is TRBV28 and J is TRBJ1-2; D call uncertain. The V end was cut by 5 bases, the J end by 4 bases, with 11 bases between. Germline V CDR1 and CDR2: MDHEN, SYDVKM. This CDR3 contains 13 residues.

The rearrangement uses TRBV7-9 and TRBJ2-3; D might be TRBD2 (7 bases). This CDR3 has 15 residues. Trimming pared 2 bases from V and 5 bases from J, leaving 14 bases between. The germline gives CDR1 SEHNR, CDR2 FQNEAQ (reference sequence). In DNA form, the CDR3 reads TGTGCCAGCAGCTTATCGGGGGGCTTTGTAGATACGCAGTATTTT. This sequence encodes CASSLSGGFVDTQYF.

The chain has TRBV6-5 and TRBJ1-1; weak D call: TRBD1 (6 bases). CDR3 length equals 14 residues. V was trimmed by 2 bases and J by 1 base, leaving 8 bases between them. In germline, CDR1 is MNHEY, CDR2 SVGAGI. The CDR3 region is CASSYPGQNTEAFF. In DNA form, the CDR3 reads TGTGCCAGCAGTTACCCGGGACAGAACACTGAAGCTTTCTTT.

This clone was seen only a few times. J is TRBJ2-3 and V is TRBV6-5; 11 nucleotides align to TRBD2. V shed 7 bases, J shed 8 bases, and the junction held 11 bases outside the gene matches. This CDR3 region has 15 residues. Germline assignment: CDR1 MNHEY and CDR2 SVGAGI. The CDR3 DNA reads TGTGCCAGCACCCTAGCGGGGGGTAGTGGTGGTACGCAGTATTTT. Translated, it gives CASTLAGGSGGTQYF.

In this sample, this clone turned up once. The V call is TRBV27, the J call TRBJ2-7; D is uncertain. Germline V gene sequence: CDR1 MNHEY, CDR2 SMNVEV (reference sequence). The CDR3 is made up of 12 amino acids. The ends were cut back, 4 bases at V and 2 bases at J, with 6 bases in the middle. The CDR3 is CASSSRAYEQYF. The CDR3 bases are TGTGCCAGCAGTTCCCGGGCCTACGAGCAGTACTTC.

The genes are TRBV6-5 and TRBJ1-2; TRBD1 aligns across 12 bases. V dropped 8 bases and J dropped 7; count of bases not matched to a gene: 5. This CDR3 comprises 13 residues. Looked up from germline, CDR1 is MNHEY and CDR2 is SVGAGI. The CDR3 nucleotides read TGTGCCAGCGGGACAGGGGGCTGGGGTGGCTACACCTTC. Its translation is CASGTGGWGGYTF.

DNA of the CDR3: TGTGCCAGCAGCGTTACCGGGGTATCCTACGAGCAGTACTTC. Translation: CASSVTGVSYEQYF. The gene calls are TRBV7-8 and TRBJ2-7; tentative D call: TRBD2 (5 bases). From germline, CDR1 is SGHVS and CDR2 FQNEAQ. V shed 5 bases and J shed 1 base, with 12 bases lying between them. The CDR3 has 14 amino acids.

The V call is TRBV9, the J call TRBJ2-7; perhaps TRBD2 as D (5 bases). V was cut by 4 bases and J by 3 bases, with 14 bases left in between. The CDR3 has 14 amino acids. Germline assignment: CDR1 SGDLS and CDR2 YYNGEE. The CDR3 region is CASSQTTSGYEQYF. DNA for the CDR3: TGTGCCAGCAGCCAAACCACCAGCGGCTACGAGCAGTACTTC. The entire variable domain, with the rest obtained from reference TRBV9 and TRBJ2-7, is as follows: DSGVTQTPKHLITATGQRVTLRCSPRSGDLSVYWYQQSLDQGLQFLIQYYNGEERAKGNILERFSAQQFPDLHSELNLSSLELGDSALYFCASSQTTSGYEQYFGPGTRLTVT.

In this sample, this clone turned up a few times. CDR3 sequence (DNA): TGTGCCAGCATAGGGACAGGGGGCCATCAGCCCCAGCATTTT. Amino acid sequence: CASIGTGGHQPQHF. The V gene is TRBV2, the J gene TRBJ1-5; 12 bases line up with TRBD1. CDR3 length: 14 residues. Germline values: CDR1 SNHLY, CDR2 FYNNEI. The V gene end was trimmed by 7 bases and the J gene end by 5 bases; junction bases not matched to a gene: 3. Complete variable domain (other parts from reference TRBV2 and TRBJ1-5): EPEVTQTPSHQVTQMGQEVILRCVPISNHLYFYWYRQILGQKVEFLVSFYNNEISEKSEIFDDQFSVERPDGSNFTLKIRSTKLEDSAMYFCASIGTGGHQPQHFGDGTRLSIL.

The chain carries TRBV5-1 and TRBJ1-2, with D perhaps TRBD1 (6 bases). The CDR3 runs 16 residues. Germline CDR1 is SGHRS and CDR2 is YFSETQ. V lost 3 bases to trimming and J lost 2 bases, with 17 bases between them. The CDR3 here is CASSYFLQQGNYGYTF. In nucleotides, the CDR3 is TGCGCCAGCAGCTATTTCCTCCAACAGGGAAACTATGGCTACACCTTC.

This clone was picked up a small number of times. CDR3 in amino acids: CASSGNRLDYGYTF. CDR3 coding DNA: TGTGCCAGCAGTGGCAACAGGCTTGACTATGGCTACACCTTC. The gene calls are TRBV2 and TRBJ1-2; perhaps TRBD1 as D (5 bases). Germline V gene sequence: CDR1 SNHLY, CDR2 FYNNEI. This CDR3 contains 14 residues. V was trimmed by 4 bases and J by 3 bases, leaving 12 bases between them.

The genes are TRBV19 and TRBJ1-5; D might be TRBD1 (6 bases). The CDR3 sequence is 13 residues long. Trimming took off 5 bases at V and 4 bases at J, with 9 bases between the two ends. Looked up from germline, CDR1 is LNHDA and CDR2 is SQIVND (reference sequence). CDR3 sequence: CASSPRGNQPQHF. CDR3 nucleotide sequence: TGTGCCAGTAGTCCCAGGGGTAATCAGCCCCAGCATTTT.

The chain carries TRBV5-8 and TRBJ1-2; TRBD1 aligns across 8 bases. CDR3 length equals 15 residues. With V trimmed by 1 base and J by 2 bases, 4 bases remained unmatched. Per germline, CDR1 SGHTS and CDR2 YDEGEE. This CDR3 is CASSLRAGGNYGYTF. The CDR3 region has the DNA TGTGCCAGCAGCTTGAGGGCAGGGGGCAACTATGGCTACACCTTC. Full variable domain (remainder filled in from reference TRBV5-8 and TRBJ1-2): EAGVTQSPTHLIKTRGQQATLRCSPISGHTSVYWYQQALGLGLQFLLWYDEGEERNRGNFPPRFSGRQFPNYSSELNVNALELEDSALYLCASSLRAGGNYGYTFGSGTRLTVV.

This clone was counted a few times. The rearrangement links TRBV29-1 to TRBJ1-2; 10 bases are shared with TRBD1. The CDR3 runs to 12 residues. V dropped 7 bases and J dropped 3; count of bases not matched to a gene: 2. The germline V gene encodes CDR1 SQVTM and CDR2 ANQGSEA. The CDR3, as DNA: TGCAGCGCGGACAGGGGGGACTATGGCTACACCTTC. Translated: CSADRGDYGYTF.

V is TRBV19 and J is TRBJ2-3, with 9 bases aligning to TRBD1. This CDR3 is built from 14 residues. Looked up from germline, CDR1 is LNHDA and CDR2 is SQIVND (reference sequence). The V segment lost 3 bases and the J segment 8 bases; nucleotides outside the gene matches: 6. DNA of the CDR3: TGTGCCAGTAGTATGAGACAGGGGGTCGGTACGCAGTATTTT. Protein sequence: CASSMRQGVGTQYF.

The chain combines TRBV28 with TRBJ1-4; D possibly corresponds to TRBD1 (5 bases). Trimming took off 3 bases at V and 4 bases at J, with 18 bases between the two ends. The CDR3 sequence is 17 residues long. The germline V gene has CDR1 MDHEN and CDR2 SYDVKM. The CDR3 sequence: CASSFGGTGGGNEKLFF. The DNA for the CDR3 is TGTGCCAGCAGTTTTGGAGGGACGGGTGGGGGTAATGAAAAACTGTTTTTT.